The rows below give T cell receptor beta chains drawn from one sample of a study of cytomegalovirus exposure and HLA in healthy donors. Produced via immunoSEQ multiplex PCR; TCRdb's table is partial and in-frame only. The sample comprises more than 150,000 clones, 75% to 85% of which are singletons, and 0.65% rests with the top ten. The sample was PBMCs. The receptors derive from a boy aged 5 to 17 in good health and CMV-seronegative. The CDR3 runs from the conserved cysteine through the conserved F or W. The order of the fields is J gene, clone size, D gene, V gene, CDR3 DNA, CDR3 protein. The D gene is left open where the match is weak. Part of the rows lack a size; the others show once, few, many or a class for expanded clones.

TRBJ2-5 | once | TRBD2 | TRBV10-3 | TGTGCCATCAGTCCTGCACAGACTGGGCGGGAGGAGACCCAGTACTTC | CAISPAQTGREETQYF
TRBJ2-7 | . | . | TRBV19 | TGTGCCAGTAGTGGGGTGGACACCTCAGTCACCTACGAGCAGTACTTC | CASSGVDTSVTYEQYF
TRBJ2-1 | . | TRBD2 | TRBV9 | TGTGCCAGCAGCGGGCTAGCGGGAGGGAATGAGCAGTTCTTC | CASSGLAGGNEQFF
TRBJ2-6 | . | . | TRBV6-6 | TGTGCCAGCACCCTAACGGGGTCTGGGGCCAACGTCCTGACTTTC | CASTLTGSGANVLTF
TRBJ1-1 | . | . | TRBV2 | TGTGCCAGCATGCGGGCAGCTGAAGCTTTCTTT | CASMRAAEAFF
TRBJ1-4 | . | . | TRBV5-1 | TGCGCCAGCAGCTTGGCCGGGGGGTCGGGGAAAAAACTGTTTTTT | CASSLAGGSGKKLFF
TRBJ1-5 | . | . | TRBV18 | TGTGCCAGCTCAGGGGCTCCCTACAATCAGCCCCAGCATTTT | CASSGAPYNQPQHF
TRBJ2-2 | . | . | TRBV7-9 | TGTGCCAGCAGCTTAGGATCGGGGGACCCCGGGGAGCTGTTTTTT | CASSLGSGDPGELFF
TRBJ1-3 | once | . | TRBV9 | TGTGCCAGCAGCACTCGGGGGGAGATAAGCCCTGGAAACACCATATATTTT | CASSTRGEISPGNTIYF
TRBJ1-5 | . | TRBD1 | TRBV30 | TGTGCCTGGACCCGGAGCAGGACAGGGAATAGCAATCAGCCCCAGCATTTT | CAWTRSRTGNSNQPQHF
TRBJ2-3 | . | TRBD1 | TRBV5-4 | TGTGCCAGCAGACCCTCCATGGACAGGGATACGCAGTATTTT | CASRPSMDRDTQYF
TRBJ1-4 | . | TRBD1 | TRBV4-1 | TGCGCCAGCAGCCAAGACCAAGGGACAGGGAATGAAAAACTGTTTTTT | CASSQDQGTGNEKLFF
TRBJ1-2 | . | . | TRBV6-5 | TGTGCCAGCAGTGACGCGGGGGCGCCCTATGGCTACACCTTC | CASSDAGAPYGYTF
TRBJ2-5 | . | TRBD1 | TRBV6-5 | TGTGCCAGCAGGGGACAGCAAGAGACCCAGTACTTC | CASRGQQETQYF
TRBJ2-7 | . | . | TRBV5-1 | TGCGCCAGCAGCTGGACAATGGGGTCCTCCTACGAGCAGTACTTC | CASSWTMGSSYEQYF
TRBJ2-7 | few | . | TRBV29-1 | TGCAGCGTTGAAGTTTCCAGGACAGTCGGCGAGCAGTACTTC | CSVEVSRTVGEQYF